The entry below describes one TCR beta chain. The data were obtained in a study of Graves' ophthalmopathy and Graves' hyperthyroidism. The V gene's germline CDR1 is SQVTM and CDR2 ANQGSEA. This CDR3 is built from 11 residues. V was pared by 6 bases and J by 4 bases, with 2 bases of the junction left unmatched. RNA transcripts were the template, and TCR beta CDR3 regions were amplified from them. First-round RT-PCR relied on HTBI primers, and a second-round multiplex PCR came next. TCRdb reprocessed the multiplex PCR reads via MiXCR and lists one record per CDR3 protein. The sample records about 550,000 distinct CDR3 sequences, under 40% being singletons.

The J gene is TRBJ1-2, the V gene TRBV29-1; 7 bases line up with TRBD1. The receptor comes from an adult man with Graves' hyperthyroidism. Sequences were obtained from peripheral blood or thyroid tissue (not recorded which). The CDR3 here is CSVDRLYGYTF. CDR3 coding DNA: TGCAGCGTGGACAGGCTCTATGGCTACACCTTC.